This TCR beta chain is from a study of immune heterogeneity within non-small cell lung tumors. The study's findings and limits: Recurrence of the same dominant CDR3 beta clonotypes was seen across tumor sites within a patient, and site-unique high-frequency clones were present alongside them.

This CDR3 comprises 15 residues. CDR1 is SNHLY and CDR2 is FYNNEI in the germline V gene. With 5 bases removed from V and 0 bases from J, the gap between germline ends came to 11 bases. This clonotype was recorded a few times. Antigen unknown. It was with 32 V and 13 J primers that multiplex PCR amplified TCR beta CDR3. TCRdb re-analysed the multiplex PCR reads in MiXCR, keeping a single row per CDR3 protein. The table records approximately 15,000 distinct CDR3 sequences, approximately 26% of them present only once. Bulk tumor genomic DNA, 450 to 600 ng per sample, was the template. Spaced far apart, several biopsies were taken from each primary tumor during surgery. These patients got curative surgery after being newly diagnosed with untreated non-small cell lung cancer. Every donor was a newly diagnosed non-small cell lung cancer patient having surgery with curative intent.

The sample was lung tumor tissue. The chain carries TRBV2 and TRBJ2-4; D gene unclear. The receptor was derived from a man between 40 and 49 years old with non-small cell lung cancer. The CDR3 is CASSSQQLAKNIQYF. DNA for the CDR3: TGTGCCAGCAGTTCTCAACAGCTAGCCAAAAACATTCAGTACTTC.